These 13 T cell receptor beta chains came from one sample sequenced in a study of blood T cell repertoires in COVID-19. Libraries were prepared by immunoSEQ multiplex PCR; TCRdb keeps only in-frame clonotypes and omits some of them. Of roughly 320,000 clones listed, around 84% are singletons. The sample taken for sequencing was PBMCs or T cells enriched from blood (not recorded which). Source of these receptors: a man under 40 who had recovered from COVID-19.

This rearrangement joins TRBV19 to TRBJ2-3, with D possibly matching TRBD2 (5 bases). With 5 bases removed from V and 4 bases from J, the gap between germline ends came to 10 bases. The CDR3 is made up of 13 amino acids. Germline V CDR1 and CDR2: LNHDA, SQIVND (reference sequence). The CDR3 coding sequence is TGTGCCAGTAGTGCCGGTAGCGCAGATACGCAGTATTTT. It is translated as CASSAGSADTQYF.

The chain is built from TRBV29-1 and TRBJ2-4; TRBD2 aligns across 9 bases. The CDR3 extends over 14 amino acids. The junction had 14 bases not matched to a gene; V was cut back by 4 bases and J by 13 bases. The germline CDR1 and CDR2 sequences are SQVTM and ANQGSEA. The CDR3 loop reads CSVGPTSGLTPQYF. CDR3 nucleotides: TGCAGCGTTGGACCGACTAGCGGACTTACCCCCCAGTACTTC.

The chain employs TRBV6-1 and TRBJ1-5, with D unresolved. In germline, CDR1 is MNHNS, CDR2 SASEGT. The ends were cut back, 2 bases at V and 3 bases at J, with 11 bases in the middle. This CDR3 has 15 residues. CDR3 sequence (DNA): TGTGCCAGCAGTGAATTGTGGCTTCCCAATCAGCCCCAGCATTTT. Encoded protein: CASSELWLPNQPQHF.

The chain employs TRBV6-2 or TRBV6-3 and TRBJ2-1; possibly TRBD2 for D (5 bases). The CDR3 has 18 amino acids. V was cut by 3 bases and J by 13 bases, with 31 bases left in between. Germline V gene lookup returns CDR1 MNHEY and CDR2 SVGEGT. The CDR3 sequence is CASSYETVKRPTRWEQFF. As DNA, the CDR3 is TGTGCCAGCAGTTATGAAACGGTCAAGCGGCCCACCCGCTGGGAACAGTTCTTC.

Only one count was recorded for this clone. The CDR3 is CASSLTRGATEAFF. The CDR3 nucleotides read TGTGCCAGCAGCCTCACCAGGGGAGCCACTGAAGCTTTCTTT. This sequence joins TRBV11-3 and TRBJ1-1, with a weak D call TRBD1 (6 bases). The CDR3 is 14 residues long. V was trimmed by 5 bases and J by 4 bases, leaving 14 bases between them. In germline, CDR1 is SGHNT, CDR2 YENEEA. Combining the CDR3 with reference TRBV11-3 and TRBJ1-1 gives the whole variable domain EAGVVQSPRYKIIEKKQPVAFWCNPISGHNTLYWYLQNLGQGPELLIRYENEEAVDDSQLPKDRFSAERLKGVDSTLKIQPAELGDSAVYLCASSLTRGATEAFFGQGTRLTVV.

This chain joins TRBV10-3 and TRBJ2-7; tentatively, D is TRBD1 (6 bases). Germline assignment: CDR1 ENHRY and CDR2 SYGVKD. Trimming took 3 bases from V and 1 from J, leaving 13 bases between them. The CDR3 length is 15 residues. CDR3 residues: CAISDPRGRSYEQYF. The CDR3 DNA reads TGTGCCATCAGTGATCCCAGGGGCAGGTCCTACGAGCAGTACTTC.

This clone was observed once. The chain carries TRBV20-1 and TRBJ2-5, with D perhaps matching TRBD2 (5 bases). Trimming removed 3 bases from V and 1 base from J, with 24 bases in between. This CDR3 has 18 amino acids. In germline, CDR1 is DFQATT, CDR2 SNEGSKA (reference sequence). CDR3 region: CSASIQRIGGWAQETQYF. CDR3 sequence (DNA): TGCAGTGCTAGTATACAGCGGATAGGCGGGTGGGCCCAAGAGACCCAGTACTTC.

The V call is TRBV27, the J call TRBJ1-2; a possible D gene is TRBD1 (5 bases). V was shortened by 0 bases and J by 8 bases, with 19 bases between the two germline ends. CDR3 length equals 16 residues. Per the germline V gene, CDR1 is MNHEY and CDR2 is SMNVEV (reference sequence). The CDR3 loop is CASSLSAMGLPGGYTF. The CDR3 nucleotides read TGTGCCAGCAGTTTATCCGCCATGGGACTCCCGGGAGGCTACACCTTC.

The CDR3 DNA is TGTGCCAGCAGCTTGAGAACCAACACTGAAGCTTTCTTT. As protein: CASSLRTNTEAFF. V is TRBV11-2 and J is TRBJ1-1; unclear D gene. There are 13 residues in the CDR3. The ends were cut back, 3 bases at V and 2 bases at J, with 7 bases in the middle. CDR1 is SGHAT and CDR2 is FQNNGV in the germline V gene.

The CDR3 nucleotides are TGTGCCAGCAGTTTAAGGGCGGGGATGGGCAATCAGCCCCAGCATTTT. Protein sequence: CASSLRAGMGNQPQHF. This rearrangement joins TRBV27 to TRBJ1-5, with D unclear. Germline V gene data show CDR1 as MNHEY and CDR2 as SMNVEV (reference sequence). The CDR3 totals 16 residues. Trimming left V 2 bases short and J 2 bases short, with 13 bases between.

The gene calls are TRBV4-1 and TRBJ2-3; D remains ambiguous. The V end lost 0 bases, the J end lost 1 base, and 8 bases lay between the germline ends. The CDR3 runs 15 residues. Per germline, CDR1 MGHRA and CDR2 YSYEKL. CDR3 protein: CASSQEELGTDTQYF. CDR3 bases: TGCGCCAGCAGCCAAGAGGAGCTGGGCACAGATACGCAGTATTTT.

The V gene is TRBV7-9, the J gene TRBJ1-2; D might be TRBD1 (6 bases). CDR1 and CDR2 from the germline V gene are SEHNR and FQNEAQ (reference sequence). This CDR3 is 13 amino acids long. With 0 bases removed from V and 8 bases from J, the gap between germline ends came to 10 bases. CDR3 coding DNA: TGTGCCAGCAGCTTAGCCAGGGGCTGGGGCTACACCTTC. Its protein is CASSLARGWGYTF.

This clone was counted once. The chain joins TRBV19 to TRBJ1-5, with TRBD1 matching 7 bases. Losses at the gene ends were 0 bases for V and 1 base for J; bases not matched to a gene: 9. This CDR3 has 18 amino acids. Germline V CDR1 and CDR2: LNHDA, SQIVND (reference sequence). The CDR3 DNA sequence: TGTGCCAGTAGTATAGATTTTAGGGGGCGGGTCAGCAATCAGCCCCAGCATTTT. It specifies CASSIDFRGRVSNQPQHF.